This T cell receptor beta chain was identified during a study of blood T cell repertoires in COVID-19. Study-level information: Spain, Italy and the United States supplied samples that represented acute and convalescent COVID-19. T cells, B-cell-depleted T cells, or PBMCs provided the cDNA or gDNA that served as material.

In the original processing: Reference gene primer amplification in the assay estimated nucleated cell counts. Clones were sequenced by immunoSEQ multiplex PCR, and TCRdb holds only the in-frame ones, with some missing. Clonal size and the V and J genes are those of that table, whereas D and trimming came from the DNA. Here the sample spans about 250,000 clones, about 89% being singletons. Per germline, CDR1 SGHNT and CDR2 YYREEE (reference sequence). This CDR3 region has 16 residues. V lost 4 bases, J lost 5 bases, and 7 bases stayed unmatched. Sample: peripheral blood. The chain uses TRBV5-4 and TRBJ2-1; 12 bases match TRBD2. The source of this sequence is a woman aged 55 to 70 who had recovered from COVID-19. The CDR3 DNA follows: TGTGCCAGCAGCAAGACTAGCGGGGGCCGCCACAATGAGCAGTTCTTC. Its translation is CASSKTSGGRHNEQFF.